The sequence of this T cell receptor (beta chain) was determined in a study of a mutant IDH1 vaccine in newly diagnosed glioma. Measured with immunoSEQ multiplex PCR; TCRdb has only the in-frame clones, and not every one. This repertoire shows about 32,000 clones, under 85% found once; its top ten account for roughly 10%. The time point denotes: week 35, safety follow-up. Every vaccination contained 300 ug of the mutant IDH1 20-mer peptide and was paired with topical imiquimod. On this clone: Its antigen is not known.

The CDR3 extends over 14 amino acids. V was trimmed by 2 bases and J by 3 bases, leaving 10 bases between them. In germline, CDR1 is MNHNS, CDR2 SASEGT. Sequenced material: PBMCs, taken from a glioma patient whose treatment included an IDH1 peptide vaccine. This sequence originates from a woman aged 30 to 39 with glioma. Some clones in this sample may be carry-over from other donors' samples. The rearrangement joins TRBV6-1 to TRBJ1-1; a weak D match, TRBD1 (5 bases). The CDR3 bases are TGTGCCAGCAGTGAATGGGGGGGGGACACTGAAGCTTTCTTT. This translates into CASSEWGGDTEAFF.